This T cell receptor beta chain was sequenced during a study of human T cells and chemical hapten exposure. Overall study: Patients received weekly diphenylcyclopropenone doses to the scalp throughout the roughly 26-week study.

V lost 5 bases and J 2 bases, leaving 13 bases between the germline ends. The CDR3 is 15 amino acids. Germline V gives CDR1 LGHNA, CDR2 YSLEER. This clonotype has only a few counts. Time point reported: patch test 3, about 24 weeks after DPC sensitization. Described treatment: therapeutic diphenylcyclopropenone sensitization with weekly scalp DPC. TCRdb fed the RACE reads into MiXCR, producing one record per CDR3 protein. In the table there are about 52,000 distinct CDR3 sequences, 9% to 10% of which are singletons. The receptor comes from a woman aged 40 to 50 with alopecia areata. Some clones in this sample may be carry-over from other donors' samples. The starting material was whole blood, obtained in connection with sensitization to the hapten diphenylcyclopropenone (DPC). The J gene is TRBJ1-5, the V gene TRBV4-3; a weak D match, TRBD1 (5 bases). The DNA of the CDR3 is TGCGCCAGCAGCATATACCGGGACGGCAATCAGCCCCAGCATTTT. This codes for CASSIYRDGNQPQHF.